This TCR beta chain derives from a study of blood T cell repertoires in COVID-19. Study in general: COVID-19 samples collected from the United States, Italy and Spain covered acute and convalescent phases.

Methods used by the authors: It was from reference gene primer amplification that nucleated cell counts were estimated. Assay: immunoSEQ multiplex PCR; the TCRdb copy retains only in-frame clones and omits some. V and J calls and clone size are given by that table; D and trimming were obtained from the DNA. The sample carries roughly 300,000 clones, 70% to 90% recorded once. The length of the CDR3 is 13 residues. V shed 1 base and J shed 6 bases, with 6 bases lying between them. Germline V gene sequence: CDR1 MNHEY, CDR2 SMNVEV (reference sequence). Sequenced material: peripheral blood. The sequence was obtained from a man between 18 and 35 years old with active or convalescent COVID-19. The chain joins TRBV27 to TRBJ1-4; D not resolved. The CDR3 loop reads CASSLLADEKLFF. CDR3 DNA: TGTGCCAGCAGTTTATTGGCAGATGAAAAACTGTTTTTT.